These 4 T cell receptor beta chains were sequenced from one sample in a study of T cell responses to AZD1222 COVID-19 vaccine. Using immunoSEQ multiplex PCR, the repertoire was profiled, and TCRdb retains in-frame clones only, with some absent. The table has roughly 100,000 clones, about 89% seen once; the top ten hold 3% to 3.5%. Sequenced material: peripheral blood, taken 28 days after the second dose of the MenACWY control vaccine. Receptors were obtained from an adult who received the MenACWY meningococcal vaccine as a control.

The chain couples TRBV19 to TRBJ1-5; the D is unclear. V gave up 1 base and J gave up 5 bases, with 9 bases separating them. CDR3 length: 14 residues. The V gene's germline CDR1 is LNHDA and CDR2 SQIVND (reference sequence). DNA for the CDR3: TGTGCCAGTAGTATAGGTCAGCCCCATCAGCCCCAGCATTTT. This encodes CASSIGQPHQPQHF.

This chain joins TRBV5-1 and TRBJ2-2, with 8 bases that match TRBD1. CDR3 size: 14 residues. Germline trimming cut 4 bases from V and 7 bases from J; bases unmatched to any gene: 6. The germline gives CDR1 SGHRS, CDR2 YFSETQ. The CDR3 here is CASSTTGTGGELFF. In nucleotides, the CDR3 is TGCGCCAGCAGCACGACCGGGACAGGCGGGGAGCTGTTTTTT.

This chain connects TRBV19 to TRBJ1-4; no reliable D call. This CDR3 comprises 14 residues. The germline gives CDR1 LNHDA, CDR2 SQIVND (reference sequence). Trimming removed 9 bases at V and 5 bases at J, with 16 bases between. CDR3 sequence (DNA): TGTGCCAGCACAGAAAGGAGTTACAATGAAAAACTGTTTTTT. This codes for CASTERSYNEKLFF.

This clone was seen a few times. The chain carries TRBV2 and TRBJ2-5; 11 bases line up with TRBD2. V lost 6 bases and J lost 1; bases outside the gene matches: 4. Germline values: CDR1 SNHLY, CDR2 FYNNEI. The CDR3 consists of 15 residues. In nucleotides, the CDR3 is TGTGCCAGCAGCTATAGCGGGGGGGGCCAAGAGACCCAGTACTTC. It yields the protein CASSYSGGGQETQYF.